These T cell receptor beta chains were read from a single sample in a study of shared clonotypes between healthy human individuals. The assay was immunoSEQ multiplex PCR, and TCRdb's table has in-frame clones only and misses some. This sample has about 460,000 clones; about 74% occur once, and the top ten carry around 12%. Sequenced material: PBMCs. Source of these receptors: a woman in her forties in good health. Some clones in this sample may be carry-over from other donors' samples. The conserved cysteine and the conserved F or W are not part of the CDR3 here.

j_call | v_call | cdr3_aa
TRBJ1-5 | TRBV9 | ASSARNNEPQH
TRBJ2-3 | TRBV5-1 | ASSSGRDPTDTQY
TRBJ2-5 | TRBV16 | ASSQNLPQETQY
TRBJ2-1 | TRBV6-4 | ASSDQASGSNEQF
TRBJ2-3 | TRBV19 | ASSITSGRAQDTQY
TRBJ1-4 | TRBV19 | ASRMWGSTNEKLF
TRBJ2-1 | TRBV6-6 | ASSYGREGDEQF
TRBJ2-3 | TRBV6-1 | ASSEDPGTRTDTQY
TRBJ1-1 | TRBV30 | AWSEQDTEAF
TRBJ2-7 | TRBV5-1 | ASSTGQLRSYEQY
TRBJ1-2 | TRBV5-1 | ASSLDRRGVDGYT
TRBJ2-2 | TRBV28 | ASSSPSAPNTGELF
TRBJ1-1 | TRBV28 | ASRRARGGNGEAF
- | TRBV28 | ASTPAGTGASYEQY
TRBJ2-7 | TRBV10-2 | ASSEQRGLYEQY
TRBJ2-7 | TRBV28 | ASSLSAGEGHEQY
TRBJ2-3 | TRBV30 | AWSVRGADTQY
TRBJ2-7 | TRBV28 | ASSLTGESSYEQY
TRBJ2-3 | TRBV2 | ASSPRGLAGTDTQY
TRBJ2-7 | TRBV2 | ASSGDGTREQY
TRBJ2-5 | TRBV6-5 | ASSPGQETQY
TRBJ2-2 | TRBV4-2 | ASSQRGGRNTGELF
TRBJ2-7 | TRBV2 | ASTPSGRADEQY
TRBJ2-7 | TRBV27 | ASSLGGQGADEY
TRBJ2-3 | TRBV15 | ATSRGASDGTDTQY
TRBJ1-3 | TRBV28 | ASSLFAGHNTIY
TRBJ1-2 | TRBV7-9 | ASSLAGSRAGIYT
TRBJ1-5 | TRBV19 | ASSIRARGGQPQH
TRBJ2-5 | TRBV6-1 | ASSESGETQY
TRBJ2-5 | TRBV5-6 | ASSTGPRGKETQY
TRBJ1-5 | TRBV4-1 | ASSQLWTGAQIAQH
TRBJ2-5 | TRBV5-1 | ASSRLGQQETQY
TRBJ2-2 | TRBV14 | ASSQRVQGGTGELF
TRBJ2-1 | TRBV7-2 | ASVRRSGRVNEQF
TRBJ1-2 | TRBV30 | AWKRQMPNYGYT
TRBJ2-7 | TRBV2 | ASRIQGATYEQY
TRBJ1-2 | TRBV29-1 | SVWTGGASGYT
TRBJ2-5 | TRBV28 | ASADPGLAGSETQY